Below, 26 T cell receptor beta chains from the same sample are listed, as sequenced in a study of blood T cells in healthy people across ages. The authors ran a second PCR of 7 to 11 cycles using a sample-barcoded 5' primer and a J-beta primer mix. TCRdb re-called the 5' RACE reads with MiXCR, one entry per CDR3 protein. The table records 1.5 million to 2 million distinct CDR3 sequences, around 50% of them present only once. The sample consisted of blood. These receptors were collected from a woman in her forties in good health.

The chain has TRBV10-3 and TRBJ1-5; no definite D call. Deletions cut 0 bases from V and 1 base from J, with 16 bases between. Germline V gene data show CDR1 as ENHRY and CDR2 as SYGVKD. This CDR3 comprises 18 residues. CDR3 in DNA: TGTGCCATCAGTGAGTCAGGACGAAGGGTAACCAGCAATCAGCCCCAGCATTTT. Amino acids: CAISESGRRVTSNQPQHF.

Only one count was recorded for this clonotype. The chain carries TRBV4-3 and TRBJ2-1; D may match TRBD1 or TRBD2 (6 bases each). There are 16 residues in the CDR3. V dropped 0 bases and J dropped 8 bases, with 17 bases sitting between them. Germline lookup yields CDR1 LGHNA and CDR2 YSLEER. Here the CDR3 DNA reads TGCGCCAGCAGCCAAGAAGGGGGGTCCCTATTGCATGAGCAGTTCTTC. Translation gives CASSQEGGSLLHEQFF.

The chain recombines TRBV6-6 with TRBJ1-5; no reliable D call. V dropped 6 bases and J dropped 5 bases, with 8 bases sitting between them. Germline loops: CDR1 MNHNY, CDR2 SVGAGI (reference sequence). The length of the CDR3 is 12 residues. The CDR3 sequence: CASSPLYQPQHF. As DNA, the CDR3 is TGTGCCAGCAGCCCTCTCTATCAGCCCCAGCATTTT.

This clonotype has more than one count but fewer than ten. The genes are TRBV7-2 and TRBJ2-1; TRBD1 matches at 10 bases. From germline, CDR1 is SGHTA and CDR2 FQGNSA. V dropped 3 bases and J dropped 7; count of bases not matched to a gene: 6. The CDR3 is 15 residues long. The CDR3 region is CASSFKGQGRNEQFF. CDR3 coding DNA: TGTGCCAGCAGCTTTAAGGGACAGGGGAGGAATGAGCAGTTCTTC.

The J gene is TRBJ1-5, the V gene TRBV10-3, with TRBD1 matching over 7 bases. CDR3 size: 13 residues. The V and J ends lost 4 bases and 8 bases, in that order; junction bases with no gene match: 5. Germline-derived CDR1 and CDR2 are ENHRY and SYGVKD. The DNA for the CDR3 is TGTGCCATCAGTGGACAGGGTGAGGAGCCCCAGCATTTT. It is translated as CAISGQGEEPQHF.

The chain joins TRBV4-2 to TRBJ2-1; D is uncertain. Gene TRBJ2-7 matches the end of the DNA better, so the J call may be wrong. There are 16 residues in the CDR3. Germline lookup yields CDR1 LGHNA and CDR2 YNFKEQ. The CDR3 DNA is TGTGCCAGCAGCTTGAAGATTGGGAATACCAACTACGAGCAGTACTTC. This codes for CASSLKIGNTNYEQYF.

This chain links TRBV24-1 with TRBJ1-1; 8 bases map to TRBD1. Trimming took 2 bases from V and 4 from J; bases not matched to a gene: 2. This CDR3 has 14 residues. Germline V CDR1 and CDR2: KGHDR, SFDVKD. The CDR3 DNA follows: TGTGCCACCAGTGATTCAGGGGGCGGCACTGAAGCTTTCTTT. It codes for CATSDSGGGTEAFF.

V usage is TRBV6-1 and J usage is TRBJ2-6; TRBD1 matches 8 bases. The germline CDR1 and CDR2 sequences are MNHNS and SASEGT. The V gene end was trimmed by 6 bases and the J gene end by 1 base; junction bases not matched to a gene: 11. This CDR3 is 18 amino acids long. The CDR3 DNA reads TGTGCCAGCAGCCTGACAGGACAGGGAAGGTCTGGGGCCAACGTCCTGACTTTC. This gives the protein CASSLTGQGRSGANVLTF.

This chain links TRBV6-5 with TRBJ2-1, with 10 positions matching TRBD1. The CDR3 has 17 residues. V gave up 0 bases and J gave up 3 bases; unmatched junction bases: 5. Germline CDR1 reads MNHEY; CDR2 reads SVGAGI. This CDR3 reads CASSYSPGQGSYNEQFF. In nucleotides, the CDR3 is TGTGCCAGCAGTTACTCCCCGGGACAGGGGAGCTACAATGAGCAGTTCTTC.

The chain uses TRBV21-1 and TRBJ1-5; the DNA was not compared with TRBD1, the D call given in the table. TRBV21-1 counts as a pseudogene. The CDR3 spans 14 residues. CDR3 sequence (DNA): TGTGCCAGCAGGGTACAGGGGCTCAATCAGCCCCAGCATTTT. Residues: CASRVQGLNQPQHF.

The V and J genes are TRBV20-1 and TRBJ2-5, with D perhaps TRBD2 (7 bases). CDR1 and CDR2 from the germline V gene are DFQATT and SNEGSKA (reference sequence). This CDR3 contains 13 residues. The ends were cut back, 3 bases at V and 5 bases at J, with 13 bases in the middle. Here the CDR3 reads CSASRGGAETQYF. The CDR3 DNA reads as TGCAGTGCTAGTCGTGGGGGGGCCGAGACCCAGTACTTC.

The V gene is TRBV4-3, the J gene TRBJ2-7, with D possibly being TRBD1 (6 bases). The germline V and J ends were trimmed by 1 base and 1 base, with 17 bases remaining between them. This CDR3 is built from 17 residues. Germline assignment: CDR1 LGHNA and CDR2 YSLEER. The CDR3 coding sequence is TGCGCCAGCAGCCAAGGTATCGGGCAGGGGAATTCCTACGAGCAGTACTTC. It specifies CASSQGIGQGNSYEQYF.

In DNA form, the CDR3 reads TGTGCCAGCAGCCCCCACCGGGGCTACAATGAGCAGTTCTTC. Protein product: CASSPHRGYNEQFF. The V and J genes are TRBV7-6 and TRBJ2-1, with a possible D match to TRBD2 (5 bases). The CDR3 runs to 14 residues. The V and J ends lost 5 bases and 3 bases respectively, with 11 bases between them. Germline V gene sequence: CDR1 SGHVS, CDR2 FNYEAQ.

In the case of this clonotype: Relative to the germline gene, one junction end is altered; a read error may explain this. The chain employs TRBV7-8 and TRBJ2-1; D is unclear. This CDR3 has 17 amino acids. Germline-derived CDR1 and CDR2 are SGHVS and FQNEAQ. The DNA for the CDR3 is TGTGCCAGCAGCTTATTGCCCCCAGCGTTGGGGTACAGTGAGCAGTTCTTC. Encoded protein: CASSLLPPALGYSEQFF.

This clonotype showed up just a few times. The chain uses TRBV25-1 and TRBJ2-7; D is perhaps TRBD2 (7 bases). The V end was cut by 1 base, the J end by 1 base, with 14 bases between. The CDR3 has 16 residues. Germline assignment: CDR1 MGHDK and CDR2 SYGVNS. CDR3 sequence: CASSEWVGGVSYEQYF. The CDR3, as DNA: TGTGCCAGCAGTGAATGGGTAGGGGGGGTGTCCTACGAGCAGTACTTC.

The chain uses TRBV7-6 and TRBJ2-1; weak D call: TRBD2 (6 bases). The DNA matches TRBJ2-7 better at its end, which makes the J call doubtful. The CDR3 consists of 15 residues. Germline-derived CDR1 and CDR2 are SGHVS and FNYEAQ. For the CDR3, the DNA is TGTGCCAGCAGCCAAGGGGACTCCCGTTACAATGAGCAGTACTTC. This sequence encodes CASSQGDSRYNEQYF.

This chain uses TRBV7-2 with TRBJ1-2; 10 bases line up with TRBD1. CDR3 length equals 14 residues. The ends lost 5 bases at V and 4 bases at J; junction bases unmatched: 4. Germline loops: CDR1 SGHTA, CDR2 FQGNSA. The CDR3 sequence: CASSRQGAVYGYTF. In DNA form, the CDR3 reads TGTGCCAGCAGCCGACAGGGGGCGGTCTATGGCTACACCTTC.

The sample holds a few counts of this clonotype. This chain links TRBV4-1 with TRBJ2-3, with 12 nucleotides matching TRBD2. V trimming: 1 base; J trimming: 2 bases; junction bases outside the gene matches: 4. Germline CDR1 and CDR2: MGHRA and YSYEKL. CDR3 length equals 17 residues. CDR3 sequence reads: CASSQAGLAGTTDTQYF. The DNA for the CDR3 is TGCGCCAGCAGCCAAGCCGGACTAGCGGGGACCACAGATACGCAGTATTTT.

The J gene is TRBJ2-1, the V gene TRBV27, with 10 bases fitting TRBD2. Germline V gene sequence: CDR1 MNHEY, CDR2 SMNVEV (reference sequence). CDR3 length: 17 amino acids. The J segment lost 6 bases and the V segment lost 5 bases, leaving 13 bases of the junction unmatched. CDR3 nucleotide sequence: TGTGCCAGCAGTCTCCCATTAGGGAGCGGGGGGGCCAATGAGCAGTTCTTC. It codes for CASSLPLGSGGANEQFF.

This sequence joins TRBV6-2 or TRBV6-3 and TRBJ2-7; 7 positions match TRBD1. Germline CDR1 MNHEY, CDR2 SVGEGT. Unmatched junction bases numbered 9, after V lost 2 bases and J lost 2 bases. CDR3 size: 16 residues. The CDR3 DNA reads TGTGCCAGCAGTTACGGGGGTCGGGACAGACCCTACGAGCAGTACTTC. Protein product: CASSYGGRDRPYEQYF.

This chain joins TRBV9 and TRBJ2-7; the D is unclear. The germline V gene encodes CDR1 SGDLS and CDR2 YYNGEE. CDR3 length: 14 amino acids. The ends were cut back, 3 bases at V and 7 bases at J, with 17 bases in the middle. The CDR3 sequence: CASSGGSYSLEQYF. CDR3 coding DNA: TGTGCCAGCAGCGGAGGAAGCTATTCATTAGAGCAGTACTTC.

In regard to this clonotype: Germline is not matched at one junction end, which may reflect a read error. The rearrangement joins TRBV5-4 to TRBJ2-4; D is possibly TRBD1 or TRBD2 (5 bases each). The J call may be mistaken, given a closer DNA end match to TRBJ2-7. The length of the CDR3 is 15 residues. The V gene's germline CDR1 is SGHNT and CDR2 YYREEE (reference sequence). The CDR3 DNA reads TGTGTCAGCAGCTCGGGGCAGGCTGGCCCCTACGAGCAGTACTTC. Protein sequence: CVSSSGQAGPYEQYF.

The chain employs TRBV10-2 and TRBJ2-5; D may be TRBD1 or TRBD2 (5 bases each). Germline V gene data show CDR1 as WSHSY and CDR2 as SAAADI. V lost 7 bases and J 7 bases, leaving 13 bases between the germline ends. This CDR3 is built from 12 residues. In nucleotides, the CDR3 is TGCGCCAGCAAAAGGGGAGACGGGACCCAGTACTTC. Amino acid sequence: CASKRGDGTQYF.

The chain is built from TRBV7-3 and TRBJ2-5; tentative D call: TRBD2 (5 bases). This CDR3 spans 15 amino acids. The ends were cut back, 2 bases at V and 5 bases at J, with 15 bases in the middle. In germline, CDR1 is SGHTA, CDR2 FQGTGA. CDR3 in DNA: TGTGCCAGCAGCTTAGGCTCTCGAGGGCCGGAGACCCAGTACTTC. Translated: CASSLGSRGPETQYF.

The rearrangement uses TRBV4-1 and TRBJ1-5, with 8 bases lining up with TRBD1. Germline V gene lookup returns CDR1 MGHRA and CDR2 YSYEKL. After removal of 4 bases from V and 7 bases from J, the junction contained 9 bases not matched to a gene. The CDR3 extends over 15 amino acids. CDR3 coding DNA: TGCGCCAGCAGCCCCCCCGACAGGGGAAGCCAGCCCCAGCATTTT. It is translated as CASSPPDRGSQPQHF.

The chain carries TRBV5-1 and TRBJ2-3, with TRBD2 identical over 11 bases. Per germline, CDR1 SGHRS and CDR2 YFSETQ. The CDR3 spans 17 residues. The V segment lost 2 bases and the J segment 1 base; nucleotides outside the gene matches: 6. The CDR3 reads CASSFLLTSGGTDTQYF. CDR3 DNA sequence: TGCGCCAGCAGCTTCCTCCTGACTAGCGGGGGCACAGATACGCAGTATTTT.